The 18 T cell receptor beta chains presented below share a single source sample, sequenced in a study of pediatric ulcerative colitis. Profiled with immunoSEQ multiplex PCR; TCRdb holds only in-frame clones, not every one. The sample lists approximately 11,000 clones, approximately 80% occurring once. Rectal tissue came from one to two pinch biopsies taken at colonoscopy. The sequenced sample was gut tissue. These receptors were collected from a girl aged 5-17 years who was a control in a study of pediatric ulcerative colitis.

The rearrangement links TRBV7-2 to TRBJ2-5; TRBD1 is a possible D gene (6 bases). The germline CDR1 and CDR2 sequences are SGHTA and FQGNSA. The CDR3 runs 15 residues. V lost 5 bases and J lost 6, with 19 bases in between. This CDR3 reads CASSPPLGRGKTQYF. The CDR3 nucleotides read TGTGCCAGCAGCCCCCCCCTTGGAAGGGGGAAGACCCAGTACTTC.

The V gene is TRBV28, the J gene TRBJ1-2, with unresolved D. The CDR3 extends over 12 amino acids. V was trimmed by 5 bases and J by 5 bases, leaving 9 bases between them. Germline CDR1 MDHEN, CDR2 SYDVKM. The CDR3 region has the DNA TGTGCCAGCAGTACCCTTTCGTATGGCTACACCTTC. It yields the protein CASSTLSYGYTF.

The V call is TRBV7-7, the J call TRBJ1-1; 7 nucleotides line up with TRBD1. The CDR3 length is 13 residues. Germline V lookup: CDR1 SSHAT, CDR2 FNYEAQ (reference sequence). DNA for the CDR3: TGTGCTAGCTCACAGGGGATGAACACTGAAGCTTTCTTT. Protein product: CASSQGMNTEAFF. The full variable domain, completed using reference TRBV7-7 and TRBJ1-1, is GAGVSQSPRYKVTKRGQDVTLRCDPISSHATLYWYQQALGQGPEFLTYFNYEAQPDKSGLPSDRFSAERPEGSISTLTIQRTEQRDSAMYRCASSQGMNTEAFFGQGTRLTVV.

The DNA for the CDR3 is TGTGCCAGCAGTGCTAACTCTAGGGTGTGGGATGAGCAGTTCTTC. This codes for CASSANSRVWDEQFF. The chain links TRBV6-4 to TRBJ2-1; no firm D call. Germline V lookup: CDR1 MRHNA, CDR2 SNTAGT. Trimming took off 4 bases at V and 8 bases at J, with 18 bases between the two ends. CDR3 length equals 15 residues.

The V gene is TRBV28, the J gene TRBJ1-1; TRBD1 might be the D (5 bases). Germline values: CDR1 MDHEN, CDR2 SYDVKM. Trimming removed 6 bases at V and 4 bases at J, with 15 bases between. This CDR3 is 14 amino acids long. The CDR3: CASRPGPAGTEAFF. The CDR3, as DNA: TGTGCCAGCAGGCCGGGACCAGCGGGCACTGAAGCTTTCTTT.

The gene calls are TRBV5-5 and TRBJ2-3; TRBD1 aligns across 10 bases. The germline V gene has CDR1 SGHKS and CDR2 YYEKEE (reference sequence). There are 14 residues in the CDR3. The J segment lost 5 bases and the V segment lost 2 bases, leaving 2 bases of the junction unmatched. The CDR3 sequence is CASSFGTGVDTQYF. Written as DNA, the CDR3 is TGTGCCAGCAGCTTTGGGACAGGGGTAGATACGCAGTATTTT.

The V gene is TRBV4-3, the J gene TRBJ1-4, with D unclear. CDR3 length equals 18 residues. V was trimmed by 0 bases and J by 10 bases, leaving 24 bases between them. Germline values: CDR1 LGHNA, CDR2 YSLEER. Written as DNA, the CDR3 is TGCGCCAGCAGCCAAGATTTGTTGCGAGGAGATGGAGTCGGAAAACTGTTTTTT. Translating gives CASSQDLLRGDGVGKLFF.

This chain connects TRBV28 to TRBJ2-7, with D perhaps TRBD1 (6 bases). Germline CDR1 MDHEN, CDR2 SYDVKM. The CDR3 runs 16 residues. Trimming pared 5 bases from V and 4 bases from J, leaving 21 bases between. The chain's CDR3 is CASSRQVRAEGYEQYF. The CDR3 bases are TGTGCCAGCAGTCGACAGGTAAGGGCTGAAGGGTACGAGCAGTACTTC.

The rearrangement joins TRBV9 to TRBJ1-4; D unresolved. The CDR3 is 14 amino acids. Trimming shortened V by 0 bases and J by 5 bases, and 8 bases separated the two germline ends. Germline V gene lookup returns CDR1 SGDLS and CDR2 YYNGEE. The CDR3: CASSVEGRNEKLFF. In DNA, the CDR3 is TGTGCCAGCAGCGTAGAGGGCAGAAATGAAAAACTGTTTTTT.

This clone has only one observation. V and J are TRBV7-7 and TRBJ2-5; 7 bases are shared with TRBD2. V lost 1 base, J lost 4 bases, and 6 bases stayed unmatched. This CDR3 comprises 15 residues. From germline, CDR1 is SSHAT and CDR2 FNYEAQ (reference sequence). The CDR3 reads CASSLVSGGRETQYF. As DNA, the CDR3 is TGTGCCAGCAGCTTAGTTTCGGGAGGACGAGAGACCCAGTACTTC. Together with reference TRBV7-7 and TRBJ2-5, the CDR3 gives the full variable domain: GAGVSQSPRYKVTKRGQDVTLRCDPISSHATLYWYQQALGQGPEFLTYFNYEAQPDKSGLPSDRFSAERPEGSISTLTIQRTEQRDSAMYRCASSLVSGGRETQYFGPGTRLLVL.

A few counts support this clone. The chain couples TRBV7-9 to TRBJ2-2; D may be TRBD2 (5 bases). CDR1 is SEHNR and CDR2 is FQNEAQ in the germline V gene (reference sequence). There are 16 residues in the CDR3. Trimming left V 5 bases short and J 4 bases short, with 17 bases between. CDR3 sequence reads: CASSPLRELATGELFF. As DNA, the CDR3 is TGTGCCAGCAGCCCCCTTAGGGAGTTGGCCACCGGGGAGCTGTTTTTT.

CDR3 residues: CASSYPLERGGYTQYF. The CDR3 DNA reads as TGCGCCAGCAGCTACCCTCTAGAAAGGGGGGGGTATACGCAGTATTTT. V and J are TRBV10-2 and TRBJ2-3; D is perhaps TRBD2 (7 bases). The germline V and J ends were trimmed by 6 bases and 7 bases, with 23 bases remaining between them. Germline lookup yields CDR1 WSHSY and CDR2 SAAADI. The CDR3 spans 16 residues.

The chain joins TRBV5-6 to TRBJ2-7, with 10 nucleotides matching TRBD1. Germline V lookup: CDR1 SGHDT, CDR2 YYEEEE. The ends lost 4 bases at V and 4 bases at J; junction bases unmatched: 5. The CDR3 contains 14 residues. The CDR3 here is CASSRDRGLYEQYF. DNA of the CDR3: TGTGCCAGCAGCCGAGACAGGGGGCTGTACGAGCAGTACTTC.

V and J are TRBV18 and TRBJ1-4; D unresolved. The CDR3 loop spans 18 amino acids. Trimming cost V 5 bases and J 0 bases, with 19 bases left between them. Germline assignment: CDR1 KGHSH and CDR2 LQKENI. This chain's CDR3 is CASSAASDRFATNEKLFF. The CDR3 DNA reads TGTGCCAGCTCAGCAGCCTCCGATAGATTTGCAACTAATGAAAAACTGTTTTTT.

CDR3 DNA sequence: TGTGCCAGCAGTTTGTCCCAGGCCTATGGCTACACCTTC. Translated: CASSLSQAYGYTF. The chain joins TRBV5-6 to TRBJ1-2; D call uncertain. In germline, CDR1 is SGHDT, CDR2 YYEEEE. The CDR3 is 13 amino acids. V lost 5 bases, J lost 4 bases, and 12 bases lay in between.

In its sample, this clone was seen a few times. Here the CDR3 reads CASSPGIRAEYEQYF. In nucleotides, the CDR3 is TGTGCCAGCTCTCCAGGTATCCGAGCGGAATACGAGCAGTACTTC. The rearrangement links TRBV18 to TRBJ2-7, with D possibly matching TRBD2 (5 bases). V lost 6 bases and J 4 bases, leaving 19 bases between the germline ends. Germline V gene lookup returns CDR1 KGHSH and CDR2 LQKENI. The CDR3 is 15 residues long.

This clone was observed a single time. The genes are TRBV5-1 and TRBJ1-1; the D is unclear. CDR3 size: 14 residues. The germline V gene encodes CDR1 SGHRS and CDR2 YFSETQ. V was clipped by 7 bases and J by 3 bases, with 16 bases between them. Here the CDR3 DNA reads TGCGCCAGCCTTCGGGCCCCAAGGGACACTGAAGCTTTCTTT. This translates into CASLRAPRDTEAFF.

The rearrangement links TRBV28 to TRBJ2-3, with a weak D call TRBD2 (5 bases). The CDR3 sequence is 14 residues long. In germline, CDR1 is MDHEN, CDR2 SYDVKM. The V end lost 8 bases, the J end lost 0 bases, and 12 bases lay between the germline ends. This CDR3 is CASRVRVSTDTQYF. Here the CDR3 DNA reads TGTGCCAGCCGCGTGAGGGTTAGCACAGATACGCAGTATTTT.